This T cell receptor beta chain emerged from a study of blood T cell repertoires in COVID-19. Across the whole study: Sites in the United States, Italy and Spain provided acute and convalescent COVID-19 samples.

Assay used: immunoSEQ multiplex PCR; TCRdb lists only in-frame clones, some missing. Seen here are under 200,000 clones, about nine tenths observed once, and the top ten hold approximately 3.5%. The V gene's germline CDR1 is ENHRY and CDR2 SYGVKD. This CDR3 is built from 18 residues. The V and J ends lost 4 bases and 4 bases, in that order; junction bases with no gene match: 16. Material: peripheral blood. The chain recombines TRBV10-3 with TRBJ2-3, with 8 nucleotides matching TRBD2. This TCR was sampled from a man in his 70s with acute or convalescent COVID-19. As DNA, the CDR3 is TGTGCCATCAGTGGTGCCGGTCACGGGGGGGCTGGCGCAGATACGCAGTATTTT. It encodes CAISGAGHGGAGADTQYF.